These 20 T cell receptor beta chains share one sample of origin, sequenced in a study of T-cell memory formation after mild COVID-19. TCRdb independently ran MiXCR on the 5' RACE reads; one entry per CDR3 protein. The table records 140,000 or so distinct CDR3 sequences, about 19% of them present only once. The specimen sequenced was PBMCs or a T cell subset sorted from them (not recorded which). These receptors were obtained from an adult woman who had mild COVID-19 (a few samples of this study predate the infection). Cell type and time point are not known.

This clonotype has at least ten counts. The chain recombines TRBV2 with TRBJ2-7, with unresolved D. This CDR3 comprises 15 residues. V was pared by 5 bases and J by 3 bases, with 17 bases between. Germline V gives CDR1 SNHLY, CDR2 FYNNEI. The CDR3 DNA reads TGTGCCAGCAGTAACGGACCCACCGCTGACTACGAGCAGTACTTC. Translation gives CASSNGPTADYEQYF.

The sample holds a few counts of this clonotype. This chain connects TRBV6-6 to TRBJ1-1; a weak D match, TRBD1 (5 bases). V lost 9 bases and J lost 1, with 12 bases in between. Germline CDR1 MNHNY, CDR2 SVGAGI (reference sequence). The CDR3 extends over 13 amino acids. CDR3 sequence reads: CASTRDQNTEAFF. In DNA, the CDR3 is TGTGCCAGTACCCGGGACCAGAACACTGAAGCTTTCTTT.

The chain links TRBV11-2 to TRBJ2-2, with TRBD2 as a possible D gene (5 bases). Germline V gene lookup returns CDR1 SGHAT and CDR2 FQNNGV. V lost 0 bases, J lost 5 bases, and 16 bases lay in between. The CDR3 runs 17 residues. The CDR3 region is CASSLDLPSGFTGELFF. The CDR3 DNA is TGTGCCAGCAGCTTAGATCTCCCCAGCGGTTTTACCGGGGAGCTGTTTTTT. Using reference TRBV11-2 and TRBJ2-2 for the parts outside the CDR3, the full variable domain is EAGVAQSPRYKIIEKRQSVAFWCNPISGHATLYWYQQILGQGPKLLIQFQNNGVVDDSQLPKDRFSAERLKGVDSTLKIQPAKLEDSAVYLCASSLDLPSGFTGELFFGEGSRLTVL.

The chain joins TRBV15 to TRBJ2-3; 9 bases are shared with TRBD2. Losses at the gene ends were 4 bases for V and 5 bases for J; bases not matched to a gene: 4. The CDR3 sequence is 14 residues long. CDR1 and CDR2 from the germline V gene are LNHNV and YYDKDF (reference sequence). The CDR3 region has the DNA TGTGCCACCAGCACAGTAGCGGGGGTAGATACGCAGTATTTT. Amino acids: CATSTVAGVDTQYF.

This clonotype was seen once. The V gene is TRBV2, the J gene TRBJ2-2; 10 positions agree with TRBD1. V was clipped by 4 bases and J by 3 bases; unmatched bases: 2. This CDR3 has 15 residues. The V gene's germline CDR1 is SNHLY and CDR2 FYNNEI. The CDR3: CASSGTGGYTGELFF. The CDR3 DNA follows: TGTGCCAGCAGTGGGACAGGGGGTTACACCGGGGAGCTGTTTTTT.

V is TRBV7-6 and J is TRBJ2-2; a possible D gene is TRBD1 (5 bases). Trimming left V 1 base short and J 7 bases short, with 7 bases between. CDR1 and CDR2 from the germline V gene are SGHVS and FNYEAQ. This CDR3 region has 13 residues. The CDR3 is CASSLGQGGELFF. Here the CDR3 DNA reads TGTGCCAGCAGCTTAGGCCAGGGCGGGGAGCTGTTTTTT. The full variable domain, completed using reference TRBV7-6 and TRBJ2-2, is GAGVSQSPRYKVTKRGQDVALRCDPISGHVSLYWYRQALGQGPEFLTYFNYEAQQDKSGLPNDRFSAERPEGSISTLTIQRTEQRDSAMYRCASSLGQGGELFFGEGSRLTVL.

The chain carries TRBV11-2 and TRBJ1-4; D possibly corresponds to TRBD1 (5 bases). CDR3 length: 15 residues. Germline values: CDR1 SGHAT, CDR2 FQNNGV. The V end was cut by 1 base, the J end by 7 bases, with 13 bases between. CDR3 protein: CASSLGGTTIEKLFF. CDR3 nucleotide sequence: TGTGCCAGCAGCTTAGGAGGGACCACGATTGAAAAACTGTTTTTT.

This clonotype has more than one count but fewer than ten. The rearrangement joins TRBV4-1 to TRBJ2-5; a possible D gene is TRBD2 (5 bases). Germline V gene lookup returns CDR1 MGHRA and CDR2 YSYEKL. The CDR3 length is 17 residues. Trimming took 1 base from V and 5 from J, leaving 20 bases between them. The CDR3 reads CASSQVGVARFGETQYF. CDR3 bases: TGCGCCAGCAGCCAAGTCGGGGTGGCGCGGTTCGGGGAGACCCAGTACTTC.

This clonotype came up a few times. The rearrangement uses TRBV12-3 or TRBV12-4 and TRBJ1-3; no definite D call. V lost 5 bases and J 3 bases, leaving 14 bases between the germline ends. This CDR3 contains 15 residues. The CDR3: CASSRGTTIGNTIYF. CDR3 DNA sequence: TGTGCCAGCAGTCGGGGTACTACAATTGGAAACACCATATATTTT.

The chain employs TRBV5-1 and TRBJ2-3, with D perhaps TRBD2 (6 bases). The CDR3 spans 14 residues. Trimming cost V 3 bases and J 2 bases, with 10 bases left between them. Germline CDR1 SGHRS, CDR2 YFSETQ. Written as DNA, the CDR3 is TGCGCCAGCAGCTATACTAGCCACACAGATACGCAGTATTTT. Translation gives CASSYTSHTDTQYF.

This clonotype appeared a few times. V and J are TRBV18 and TRBJ2-1, with D possibly TRBD2 on 6 matching bases. Germline V CDR1 and CDR2: KGHSH, LQKENI. The CDR3 consists of 14 residues. The V gene lost 3 bases and the J gene lost 15 bases, with 21 bases spanning the gap. CDR3 protein: CASSPDEKQLGGFF. The CDR3 DNA sequence: TGTGCCAGCTCACCCGACGAGAAACAACTCGGGGGGTTCTTC.

This clonotype was seen more than once but under ten times. This sequence joins TRBV9 and TRBJ2-7; 8 nucleotides agree with TRBD1. The CDR3 spans 15 residues. Germline CDR1 and CDR2: SGDLS and YYNGEE. Unmatched junction bases numbered 7, after V lost 3 bases and J lost 2 bases. The CDR3 sequence is CASSAGQGATYEQYF. As DNA, the CDR3 is TGTGCCAGCAGCGCCGGACAGGGAGCCACCTACGAGCAGTACTTC.

Only a few counts were recorded for this clonotype. The chain recombines TRBV15 with TRBJ1-5; 10 nucleotides align to TRBD1. With 1 base clipped from V and 4 bases from J, the junction kept 4 bases outside the gene matches. Per germline, CDR1 LNHNV and CDR2 YYDKDF (reference sequence). The length of the CDR3 is 16 residues. CDR3 sequence reads: CATSRAGTGENQPQHF. CDR3 sequence (DNA): TGTGCCACCAGCAGAGCCGGGACAGGGGAAAATCAGCCCCAGCATTTT.

The chain recombines TRBV29-1 with TRBJ1-2, with a weak D call TRBD1 (5 bases). The CDR3 is 13 amino acids. Trimming removed 7 bases from V and 0 bases from J, with 12 bases in between. Germline CDR1 is SQVTM and CDR2 is ANQGSEA. The CDR3 DNA is TGCAGCGCGTTGGGGGTGACTAACTATGGCTACACCTTC. Amino acid sequence: CSALGVTNYGYTF. Using reference TRBV29-1 and TRBJ1-2 for the parts outside the CDR3, the full variable domain is SAVISQKPSRDICQRGTSLTIQCQVDSQVTMMFWYRQQPGQSLTLIATANQGSEATYESGFVIDKFPISRPNLTFSTLTVSNMSPEDSSIYLCSALGVTNYGYTFGSGTRLTVV.

V is TRBV4-1 and J is TRBJ2-5; weak D call: TRBD2 (6 bases). This CDR3 has 13 amino acids. Germline CDR1 is MGHRA and CDR2 is YSYEKL. V lost 4 bases and J lost 5, with 11 bases in between. In DNA, the CDR3 is TGCGCCAGCAGCCCCCGGGACTGGGAGACCCAGTACTTC. Protein: CASSPRDWETQYF.

V gene TRBV5-1 combines with J gene TRBJ2-3; 14 nucleotides align to TRBD2. The CDR3 contains 15 residues. After removal of 4 bases from V and 10 bases from J, the junction contained 8 bases not matched to a gene. In germline, CDR1 is SGHRS, CDR2 YFSETQ. The CDR3 DNA reads as TGCGCCAGCAGCCAGGGACTAGCGGGAGTACAGGCGCAGTATTTT. Amino acids: CASSQGLAGVQAQYF.

The sample holds a few counts of this clonotype. The J gene is TRBJ2-1, the V gene TRBV2; 7 nucleotides align to TRBD2. Germline CDR1 reads SNHLY; CDR2 reads FYNNEI. J lost 8 bases, V lost 11 bases, and 15 bases had no gene match. The CDR3 is made up of 14 amino acids. The CDR3 coding sequence is TGTGCCTATCTGGGGGAGGGCCGCCTCGATGAGCAGTTCTTC. Protein product: CAYLGEGRLDEQFF.

The chain has TRBV10-2 and TRBJ2-7, with D possibly being TRBD2 (6 bases). Germline V gives CDR1 WSHSY, CDR2 SAAADI. The CDR3 is made up of 16 amino acids. V lost 1 base and J 0 bases, leaving 13 bases between the germline ends. The DNA of the CDR3 is TGCGCCAGCAGTGAGTTGTACCTAGCGAGCTCCTACGAGCAGTACTTC. It translates to CASSELYLASSYEQYF.

The chain links TRBV5-5 to TRBJ2-2; 8 nucleotides agree with TRBD1. Germline V gives CDR1 SGHKS, CDR2 YYEKEE (reference sequence). CDR3 length: 16 amino acids. The ends lost 2 bases at V and 5 bases at J; junction bases unmatched: 8. This chain's CDR3 is CASSFSRTGITGELFF. CDR3 coding DNA: TGTGCCAGCAGCTTCTCACGGACAGGGATTACCGGGGAGCTGTTTTTT.

The V and J genes are TRBV4-3 and TRBJ2-1; D is possibly TRBD2 (5 bases). V was pared by 2 bases and J by 6 bases, with 11 bases between. Germline lookup yields CDR1 LGHNA and CDR2 YSLEER. The CDR3 length is 14 residues. The CDR3 sequence is CASSQLTSTNEQFF. In DNA, the CDR3 is TGCGCCAGCAGCCAACTCACTAGTACCAATGAGCAGTTCTTC.